This TCR beta chain was documented in a study of cytomegalovirus exposure and HLA in healthy donors. The primer mix had 60 Vbeta and 13 Jbeta primers. Generated by immunoSEQ multiplex PCR, the TCRdb table keeps only in-frame clones and is missing some. This sample's table has 200,000 to 250,000 clones. The CDR3 totals 14 residues. The ends were cut back, 2 bases at V and 0 bases at J, with 7 bases in the middle. Germline values: CDR1 SGHNT, CDR2 YENEEA. Sequenced input: PBMCs. The chain combines TRBV11-3 with TRBJ2-5; D gene unclear. This sequence originates from a woman in her 30s in good health and CMV-seropositive. The CDR3 sequence is CASSLNPDQETQYF. For the CDR3, the DNA is TGTGCCAGCAGCTTAAATCCGGACCAAGAGACCCAGTACTTC.